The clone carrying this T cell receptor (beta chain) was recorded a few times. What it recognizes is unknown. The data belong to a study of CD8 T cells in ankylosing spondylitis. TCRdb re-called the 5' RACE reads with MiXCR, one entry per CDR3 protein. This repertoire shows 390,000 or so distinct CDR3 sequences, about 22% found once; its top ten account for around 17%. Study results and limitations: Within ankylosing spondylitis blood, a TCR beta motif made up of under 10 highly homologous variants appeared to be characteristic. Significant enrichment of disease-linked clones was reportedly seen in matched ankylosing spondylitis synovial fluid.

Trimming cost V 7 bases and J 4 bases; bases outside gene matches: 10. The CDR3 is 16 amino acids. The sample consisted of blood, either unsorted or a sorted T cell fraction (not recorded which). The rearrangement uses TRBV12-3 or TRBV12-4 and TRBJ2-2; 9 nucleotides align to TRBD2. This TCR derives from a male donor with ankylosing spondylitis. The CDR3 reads CASNPLAGRSTGELFF. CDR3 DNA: TGTGCCAGCAATCCTCTAGCGGGAAGGAGCACCGGGGAGCTGTTTTTT.